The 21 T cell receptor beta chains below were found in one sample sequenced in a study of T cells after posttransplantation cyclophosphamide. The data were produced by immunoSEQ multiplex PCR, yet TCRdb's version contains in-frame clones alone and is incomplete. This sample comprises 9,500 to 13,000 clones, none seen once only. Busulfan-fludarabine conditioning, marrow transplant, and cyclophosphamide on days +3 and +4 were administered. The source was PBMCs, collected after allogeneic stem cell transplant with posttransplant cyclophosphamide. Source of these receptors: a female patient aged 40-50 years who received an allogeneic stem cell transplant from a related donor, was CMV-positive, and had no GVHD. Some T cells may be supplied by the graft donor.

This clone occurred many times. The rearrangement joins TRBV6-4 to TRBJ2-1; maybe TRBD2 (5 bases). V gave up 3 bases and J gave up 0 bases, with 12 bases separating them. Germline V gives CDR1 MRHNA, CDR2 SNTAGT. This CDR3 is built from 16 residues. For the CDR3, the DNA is TGTGCCAGCAGTGAACGGAGTAGCGCCTCCTACAATGAGCAGTTCTTC. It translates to CASSERSSASYNEQFF.

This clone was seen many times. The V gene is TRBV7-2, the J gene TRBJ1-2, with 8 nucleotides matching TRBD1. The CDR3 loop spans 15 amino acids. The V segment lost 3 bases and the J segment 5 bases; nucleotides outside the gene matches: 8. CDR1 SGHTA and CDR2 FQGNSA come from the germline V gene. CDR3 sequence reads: CASSLDRVFRYGYTF. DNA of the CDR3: TGTGCCAGCAGCTTGGACAGGGTGTTTAGGTATGGCTACACCTTC.

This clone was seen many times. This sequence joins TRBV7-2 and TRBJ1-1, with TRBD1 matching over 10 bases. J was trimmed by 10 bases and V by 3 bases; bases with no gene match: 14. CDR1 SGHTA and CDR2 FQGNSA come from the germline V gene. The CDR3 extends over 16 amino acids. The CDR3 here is CASSFGTGVLMSAAFF. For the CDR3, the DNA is TGTGCCAGCAGCTTCGGGACAGGGGTCTTGATGTCTGCAGCTTTCTTT.

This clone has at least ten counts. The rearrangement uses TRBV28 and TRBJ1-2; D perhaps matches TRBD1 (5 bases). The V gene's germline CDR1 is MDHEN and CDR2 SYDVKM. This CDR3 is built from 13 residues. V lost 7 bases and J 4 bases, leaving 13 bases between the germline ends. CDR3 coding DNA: TGTGCCAGCACCTCAGACAGTCTCTATGGCTACACCTTC. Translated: CASTSDSLYGYTF.

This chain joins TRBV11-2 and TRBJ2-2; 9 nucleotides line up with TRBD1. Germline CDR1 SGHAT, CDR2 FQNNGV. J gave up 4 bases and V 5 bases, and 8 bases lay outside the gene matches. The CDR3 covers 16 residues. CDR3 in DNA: TGTGCCAGCAGCCCGCGGGACAGGGTGGGCACCGGGGAGCTGTTTTTT. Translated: CASSPRDRVGTGELFF.

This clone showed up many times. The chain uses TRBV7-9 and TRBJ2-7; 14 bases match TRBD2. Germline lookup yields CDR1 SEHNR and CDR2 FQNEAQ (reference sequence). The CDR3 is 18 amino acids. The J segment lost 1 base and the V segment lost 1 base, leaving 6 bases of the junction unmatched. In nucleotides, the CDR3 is TGTGCCAGCAGCTTAGTGGGACTAGCGGGGGAAGAATCCTACGAGCAGTACTTC. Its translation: CASSLVGLAGEESYEQYF.

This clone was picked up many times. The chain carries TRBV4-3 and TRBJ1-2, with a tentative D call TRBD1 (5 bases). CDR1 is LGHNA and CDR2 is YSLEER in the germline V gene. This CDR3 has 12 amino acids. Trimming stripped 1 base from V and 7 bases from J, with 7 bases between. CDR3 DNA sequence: TGCGCCAGCAGCCAAGCTAGGGGTGGCTACACCTTC. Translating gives CASSQARGGYTF.

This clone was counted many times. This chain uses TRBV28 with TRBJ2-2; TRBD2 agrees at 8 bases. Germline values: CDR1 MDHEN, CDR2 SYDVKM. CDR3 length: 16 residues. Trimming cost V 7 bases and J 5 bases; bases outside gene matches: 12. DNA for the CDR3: TGTGCCAGCACCCTCCGGGGGGGGGCGGGGACCGGGGAGCTGTTTTTT. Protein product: CASTLRGGAGTGELFF.

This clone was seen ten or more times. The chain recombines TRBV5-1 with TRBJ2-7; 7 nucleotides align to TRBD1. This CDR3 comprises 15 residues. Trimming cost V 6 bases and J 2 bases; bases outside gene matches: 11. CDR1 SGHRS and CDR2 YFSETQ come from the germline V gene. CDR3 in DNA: TGCGCCAGCAATGCAGAACAGGGGCCTCCCTACGAGCAGTACTTC. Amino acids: CASNAEQGPPYEQYF.

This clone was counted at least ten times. The CDR3 sequence is CASSSPEGGNTDTQYF. The CDR3 DNA follows: TGTGCCAGCAGTTCCCCTGAGGGGGGGAACACAGATACGCAGTATTTT. The rearrangement joins TRBV5-4 to TRBJ2-3; TRBD2 might be the D (7 bases). Germline V gene data show CDR1 as SGHNT and CDR2 as YYREEE (reference sequence). Trimming shortened V by 5 bases and J by 2 bases, and 18 bases separated the two germline ends. The CDR3 spans 16 residues. The full variable domain, rest sourced from reference TRBV5-4 and TRBJ2-3, is ETGVTQSPTHLIKTRGQQVTLRCSSQSGHNTVSWYQQALGQGPQFIFQYYREEENGRGNFPPRFSGLQFPNYSSELNVNALELDDSALYLCASSSPEGGNTDTQYFGPGTRLTVL.

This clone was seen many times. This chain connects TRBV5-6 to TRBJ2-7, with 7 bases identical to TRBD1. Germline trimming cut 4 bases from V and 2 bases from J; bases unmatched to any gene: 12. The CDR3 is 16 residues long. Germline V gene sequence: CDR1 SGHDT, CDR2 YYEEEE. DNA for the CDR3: TGTGCCAGCAGCCCAATAGACAGGGACAAACCCTACGAGCAGTACTTC. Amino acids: CASSPIDRDKPYEQYF.

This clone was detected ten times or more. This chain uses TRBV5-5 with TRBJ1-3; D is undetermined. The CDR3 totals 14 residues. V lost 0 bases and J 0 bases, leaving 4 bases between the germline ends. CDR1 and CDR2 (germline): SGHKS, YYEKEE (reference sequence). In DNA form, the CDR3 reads TGTGCCAGCAGCTTGGCTTCCTCTGGAAACACCATATATTTT. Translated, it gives CASSLASSGNTIYF.

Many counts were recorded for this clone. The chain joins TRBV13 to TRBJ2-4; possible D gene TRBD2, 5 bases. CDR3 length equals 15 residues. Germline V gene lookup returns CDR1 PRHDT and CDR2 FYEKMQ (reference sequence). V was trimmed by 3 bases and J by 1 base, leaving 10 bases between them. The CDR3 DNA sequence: TGTGCCAGCAGCTTGCGGGTAGAGGCCAAAAACATTCAGTACTTC. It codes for CASSLRVEAKNIQYF.

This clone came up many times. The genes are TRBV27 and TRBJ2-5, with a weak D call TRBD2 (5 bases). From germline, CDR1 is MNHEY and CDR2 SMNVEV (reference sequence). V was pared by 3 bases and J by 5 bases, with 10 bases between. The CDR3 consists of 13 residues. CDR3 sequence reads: CASSLKPGETQYF. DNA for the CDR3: TGTGCCAGCAGTTTGAAACCGGGGGAGACCCAGTACTTC.

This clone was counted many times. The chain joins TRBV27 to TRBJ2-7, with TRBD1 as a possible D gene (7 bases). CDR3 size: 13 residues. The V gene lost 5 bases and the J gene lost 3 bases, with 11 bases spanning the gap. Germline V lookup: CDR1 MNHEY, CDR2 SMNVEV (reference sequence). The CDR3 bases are TGTGCCAGCAGTGGAGGGGGCAACTACGAGCAGTACTTC. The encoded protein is CASSGGGNYEQYF.

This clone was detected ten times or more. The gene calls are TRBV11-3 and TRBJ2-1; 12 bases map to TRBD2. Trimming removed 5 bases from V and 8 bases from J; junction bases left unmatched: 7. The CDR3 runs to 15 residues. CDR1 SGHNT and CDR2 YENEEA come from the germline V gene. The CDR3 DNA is TGTGCCAGCAGCCTCACTAGCGGGGGGCGCCATGAGCAGTTCTTC. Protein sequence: CASSLTSGGRHEQFF. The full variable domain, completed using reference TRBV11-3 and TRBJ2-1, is EAGVVQSPRYKIIEKKQPVAFWCNPISGHNTLYWYLQNLGQGPELLIRYENEEAVDDSQLPKDRFSAERLKGVDSTLKIQPAELGDSAVYLCASSLTSGGRHEQFFGPGTRLTVL.

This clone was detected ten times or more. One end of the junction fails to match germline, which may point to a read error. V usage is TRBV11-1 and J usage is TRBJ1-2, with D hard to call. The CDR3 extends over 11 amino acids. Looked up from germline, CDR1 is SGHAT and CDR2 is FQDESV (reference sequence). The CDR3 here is CASSSLAYRSF. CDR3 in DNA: TGTGCCAGCAGCTCCCTGGCATATCGCTCCTTC. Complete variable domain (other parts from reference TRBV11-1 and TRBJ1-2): EAEVAQSPRYKITEKSQAVAFWCDPISGHATLYWYRQILGQGPELLVQFQDESVVDDSQLPKDRFSAERLKGVDSTLKIQPAELGDSAMYLCASSSLAYRSFGSGTRLTVV.

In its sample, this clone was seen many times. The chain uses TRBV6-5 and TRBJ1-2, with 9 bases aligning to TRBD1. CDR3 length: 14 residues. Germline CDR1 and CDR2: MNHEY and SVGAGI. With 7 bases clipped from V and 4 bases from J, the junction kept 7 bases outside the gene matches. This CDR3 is CASTKGTGSYGYTF. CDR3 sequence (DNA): TGTGCCAGCACCAAAGGGACAGGGAGCTATGGCTACACCTTC.

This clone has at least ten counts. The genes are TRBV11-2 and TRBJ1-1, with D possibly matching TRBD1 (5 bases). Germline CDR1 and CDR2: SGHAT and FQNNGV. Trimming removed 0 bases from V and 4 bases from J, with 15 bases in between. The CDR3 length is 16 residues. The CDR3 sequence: CASSLERAVRGTEAFF. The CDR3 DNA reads TGTGCCAGCAGCTTAGAGAGGGCGGTTAGGGGCACTGAAGCTTTCTTT. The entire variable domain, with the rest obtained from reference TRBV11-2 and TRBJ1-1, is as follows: EAGVAQSPRYKIIEKRQSVAFWCNPISGHATLYWYQQILGQGPKLLIQFQNNGVVDDSQLPKDRFSAERLKGVDSTLKIQPAKLEDSAVYLCASSLERAVRGTEAFFGQGTRLTVV.

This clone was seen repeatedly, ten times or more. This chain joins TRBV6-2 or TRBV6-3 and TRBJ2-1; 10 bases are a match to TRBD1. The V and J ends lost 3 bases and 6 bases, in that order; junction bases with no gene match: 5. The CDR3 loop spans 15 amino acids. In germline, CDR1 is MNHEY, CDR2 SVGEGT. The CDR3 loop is CASSYTGQGINEQFF. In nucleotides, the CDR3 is TGTGCCAGCAGTTATACGGGACAGGGGATCAATGAGCAGTTCTTC.

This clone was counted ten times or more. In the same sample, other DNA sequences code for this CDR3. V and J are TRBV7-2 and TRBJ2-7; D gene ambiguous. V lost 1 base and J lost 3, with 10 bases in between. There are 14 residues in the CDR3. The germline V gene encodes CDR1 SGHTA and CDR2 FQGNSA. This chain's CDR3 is CASSLEGQIYEQYF. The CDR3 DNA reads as TGTGCCAGCAGCTTAGAAGGTCAGATCTACGAGCAGTACTTC.